This T cell receptor beta chain was recorded in a study of blood T cell repertoires in COVID-19. Study-level background: Researchers got acute and convalescent COVID-19 samples from the United States, Italy and Spain.

V dropped 2 bases and J dropped 5; count of bases not matched to a gene: 11. Germline loops: CDR1 MRHNA, CDR2 SNTAGT. This CDR3 comprises 17 residues. The assay was immunoSEQ multiplex PCR, and TCRdb's table has in-frame clones only and misses some. Of some 60,000 clones listed, around 90% are singletons. This clone has just one count. The J gene is TRBJ2-1, the V gene TRBV6-4, with 8 bases matching TRBD1. Sequencing was carried out using peripheral blood. This clonotype was obtained from a human donor in a cohort sampled during active COVID-19. CDR3 coding DNA: TGTGCCAGCAGTGACGGCGTCGGACAGGGAAAACACAATGAGCAGTTCTTC. It encodes CASSDGVGQGKHNEQFF.